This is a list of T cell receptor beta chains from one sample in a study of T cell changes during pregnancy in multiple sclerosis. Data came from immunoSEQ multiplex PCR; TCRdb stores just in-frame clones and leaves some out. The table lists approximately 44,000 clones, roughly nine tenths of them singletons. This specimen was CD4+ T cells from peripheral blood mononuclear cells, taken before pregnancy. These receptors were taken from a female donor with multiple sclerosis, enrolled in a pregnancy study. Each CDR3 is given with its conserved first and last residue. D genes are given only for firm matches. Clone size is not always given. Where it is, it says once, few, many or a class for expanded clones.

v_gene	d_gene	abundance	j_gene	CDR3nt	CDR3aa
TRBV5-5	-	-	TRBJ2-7	TGTGCCAGCAGCTCGGGGTCCTACGAGCAGTACTTC	CASSSGSYEQYF
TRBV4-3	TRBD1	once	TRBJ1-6	TGCGCCAGCAGCCAAGCACGGGACAGTAATTCACCCCTCCACTTT	CASSQARDSNSPLHF
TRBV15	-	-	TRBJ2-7	TGTGCCACCATCAAGGAAGACAGACACTCCTACGAGCAGTACTTC	CATIKEDRHSYEQYF
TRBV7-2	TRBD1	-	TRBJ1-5	TGTGCCAGCAGCTCTACAGGGGCCAATCAGCCCCAGCATTTT	CASSSTGANQPQHF
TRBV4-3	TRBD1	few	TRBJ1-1	TGCGCCAGCAGCAACCGGGACAGGATGAACACTGAAGCTTTCTTT	CASSNRDRMNTEAFF
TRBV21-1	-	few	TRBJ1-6	TGTGCCAGCATCTTTCCCGGGACAGGGGATAATTCACCCCTCCACTTT	CASIFPGTGDNSPLHF
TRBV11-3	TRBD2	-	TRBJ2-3	TGTGCCAGCAGCCAAAGGGGACTAGGATCAGATACGCAGTATTTT	CASSQRGLGSDTQYF
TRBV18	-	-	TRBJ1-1	TGTGCCTCGTGCCCCACGGGGAACACTGAAGCTTTCTTT	CASCPTGNTEAFF
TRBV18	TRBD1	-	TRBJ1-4	TGTGCCAGCTCACCGGACAGGAGAGATGAAAAACTGTTTTTT	CASSPDRRDEKLFF
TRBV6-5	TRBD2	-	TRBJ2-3	TGTGCCAGCAGTTACTCGCTCGGGGGGGATACGCAGTATTTT	CASSYSLGGDTQYF
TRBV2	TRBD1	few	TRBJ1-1	TGTGCCAGCAGTGGACAGGGGGCGTTATTGAACACTGAAGCTTTCTTT	CASSGQGALLNTEAFF
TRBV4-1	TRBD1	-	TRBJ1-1	TGCGCCAGCAGCCAAGATTTGGGGAGGCCAGGGGGATTTGGGGGCACTGAAGCTTTCTTT	CASSQDLGRPGGFGGTEAFF
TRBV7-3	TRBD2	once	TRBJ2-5	TGTGCCAGCAGCTTGGGCGGGGGGCTCAATACCCAGTACTTC	CASSLGGGLNTQYF
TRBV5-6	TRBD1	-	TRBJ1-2	TGTGCCAGCAGCTTGACAGGGGGCATAGCTAACTATGGCTACACCTTC	CASSLTGGIANYGYTF
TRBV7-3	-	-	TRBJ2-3	TGTGCCAGCAGCCCCTCATGGGGTAAGGGGACAGATACGCAGTATTTT	CASSPSWGKGTDTQYF
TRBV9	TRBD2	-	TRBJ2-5	TGTGCCAGCAGCGTAGCCCCGACTAGCGGGGGGCCCCACGAGACCCAGTACTTC	CASSVAPTSGGPHETQYF
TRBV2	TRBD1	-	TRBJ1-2	TGTGCCAGCAGTAGACAGGGGGGTGGCTACACCTTC	CASSRQGGGYTF
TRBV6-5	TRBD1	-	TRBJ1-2	TGTGCCAGCAGCCAGCCCGGACAGGGCTGGGGCTACACCTTC	CASSQPGQGWGYTF
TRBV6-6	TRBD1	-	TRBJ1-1	TGTGCCAGCAGCCCCCGGGACAGGGGAACTGAAGCTTTCTTT	CASSPRDRGTEAFF
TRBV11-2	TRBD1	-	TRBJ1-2	TGTGCCAGCGGACAGGGTCTCTATGGCTACACCTTC	CASGQGLYGYTF
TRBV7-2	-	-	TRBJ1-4	TGTGCCAGCAGCTTAGGAGGAAAACTGTTTTTT	CASSLGGKLFF
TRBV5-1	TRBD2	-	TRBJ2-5	TGCGCCAGCAGCCCTGGGGGGGTCCAAGAGACCCAGTACTTC	CASSPGGVQETQYF
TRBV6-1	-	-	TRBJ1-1	TGTGCCAGCAGTGAAAACCTGGGCTGGACTGAAGCTTTCTTT	CASSENLGWTEAFF
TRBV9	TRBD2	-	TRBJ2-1	TGTGCCAGCAGCCGGGGGACTAGGGTTAGGCCACCGTTCTTC	CASSRGTRVRPPFF
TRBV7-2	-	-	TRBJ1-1	TGTGCCAGCAGCTCAAACCGACCCTCGCGGGGAGGGGGGACTGAAGCTTTCTTT	CASSSNRPSRGGGTEAFF
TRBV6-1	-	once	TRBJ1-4	TGTGCCAGCACGAATAGCTTTAATGAAAAACTGTTTTTT	CASTNSFNEKLFF
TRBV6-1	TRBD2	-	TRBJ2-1	TGTGCCAGCAGTGAAGAGACTAGCGGTGAACTTTACAATGAGCAGTTCTTC	CASSEETSGELYNEQFF
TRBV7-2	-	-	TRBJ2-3	TGTGCCAGCAGCCCAGGGATTACTATCACAGATACGCAGTATTTT	CASSPGITITDTQYF
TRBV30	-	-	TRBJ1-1	TGTGCCTGGAGTAGTCAGGGAATAGCTGAAGCTTTCTTT	CAWSSQGIAEAFF
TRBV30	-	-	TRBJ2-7	TGTGCCTGGAACGGGGGGACAGGCGAGCAGTACTTC	CAWNGGTGEQYF
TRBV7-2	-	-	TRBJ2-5	TGTGCCAGCAGCTTCGATCGACACGTACAAGAGACCCAGTACTTC	CASSFDRHVQETQYF
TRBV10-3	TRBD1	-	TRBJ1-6	TGTGCCATCAGTAAGATTCCGGAACCCGGGCCCAGGGGGGATAATTCACCCCTCCACTTT	CAISKIPEPGPRGDNSPLHF
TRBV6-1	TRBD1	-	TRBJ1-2	TGTGCCAGCAGTGCGGGACAGGGGGGAAGCTACACCTTC	CASSAGQGGSYTF
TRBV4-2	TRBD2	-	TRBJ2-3	TGTGCCAGCAGCAACACGGGACTAGCGGGGGACACAGATACGCAGTATTTT	CASSNTGLAGDTDTQYF
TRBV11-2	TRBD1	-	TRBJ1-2	TGTGCCAGCAGCCCCAGGGGACAGCGGAACTATGGCTACACCTTC	CASSPRGQRNYGYTF
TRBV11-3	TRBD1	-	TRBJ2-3	TGTGCCAGCAGCTTAGGGGACAGGCGTCACACAGATACGCAGTATTTT	CASSLGDRRHTDTQYF
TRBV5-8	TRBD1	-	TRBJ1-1	TGTGCCAGCAGCTCTTGGGGGGACAGGGACCTGAGTGGAGCTTTCTTT	CASSSWGDRDLSGAFF
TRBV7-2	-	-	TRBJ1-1	TGTGCCAGCAGCTTAAGAGGAGGAAGTCAAACTTTCTTT	CASSLRGGSQTFF
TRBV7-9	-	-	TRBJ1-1	TGTGCCAGCACCGGGCGGGGAATGAACACTGAAGCTTTCTTT	CASTGRGMNTEAFF
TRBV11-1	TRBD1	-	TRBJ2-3	TGTGCCAGCAGCTCAGAATTGGACAGGGTTAGCACAGATACGCAGTATTTT	CASSSELDRVSTDTQYF
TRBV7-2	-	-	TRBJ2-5	TGTGCCAGCAGCTTAGTAGCAGAGGAGACCCAGTACTTC	CASSLVAEETQYF
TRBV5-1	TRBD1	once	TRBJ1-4	TGCGCCAGCGGACAGGGTTCTAATGAAAAACTGTTTTTT	CASGQGSNEKLFF
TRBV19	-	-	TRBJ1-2	TGTGCCAGTAGTAGGGACAAGACCTATGGCTACACCTTC	CASSRDKTYGYTF
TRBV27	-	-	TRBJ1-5	TGTGCCAGCAGTCCTTCCACCTTAGACAGCCCCAAGCAGCATTTT	CASSPSTLDSPKQHF
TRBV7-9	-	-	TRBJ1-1	TGTGCCAGCAGCCGAATAGACAGAGGATCGGAAGCTTTCTTT	CASSRIDRGSEAFF
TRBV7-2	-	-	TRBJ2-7	TGTGCCAGCAGCCTGCAGACAAGCTCCTCCTACGAGCAGTACTTC	CASSLQTSSSYEQYF
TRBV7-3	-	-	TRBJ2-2	TGTGCCAGCAGCTTAAGTAGTCAGAACACCGGGGAGCTGTTTTTT	CASSLSSQNTGELFF
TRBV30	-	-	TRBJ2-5	TGTGCCTGGAAGGGGAGGGACAGGAGAATGGAGACCCAGTACTTC	CAWKGRDRRMETQYF
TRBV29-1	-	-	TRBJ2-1	TGCAGCGTTCGTACGGGAATCTCCTACAATGAGCAGTTCTTC	CSVRTGISYNEQFF
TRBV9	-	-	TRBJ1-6	TGTGCCAGCAGCTGGGACACAGATAATTCACCCCTCCACTTT	CASSWDTDNSPLHF
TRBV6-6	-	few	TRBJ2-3	TGTGCCAGCAGCGGTCTCGATACGCAGTATTTT	CASSGLDTQYF
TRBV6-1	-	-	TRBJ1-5	TGTGCCAGCAGGGGGGGAGCGGGGAAGTTTCAGCCCCAGCATTTT	CASRGGAGKFQPQHF
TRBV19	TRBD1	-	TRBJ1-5	TGTGCCAGTAGTAGCCGGGACAGGGGGGCCTGGGAGCCCCAGCATTTT	CASSSRDRGAWEPQHF
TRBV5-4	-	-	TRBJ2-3	TGTGCCAGCAGCTCCTCGGGACTGAGGGGACCAGATACGCAGTATTTT	CASSSSGLRGPDTQYF
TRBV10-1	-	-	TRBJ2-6	TGCGCCAGCAGTGAGTCGGGCACAGGGTCTGGGGCCAACGTCCTGACTTTC	CASSESGTGSGANVLTF